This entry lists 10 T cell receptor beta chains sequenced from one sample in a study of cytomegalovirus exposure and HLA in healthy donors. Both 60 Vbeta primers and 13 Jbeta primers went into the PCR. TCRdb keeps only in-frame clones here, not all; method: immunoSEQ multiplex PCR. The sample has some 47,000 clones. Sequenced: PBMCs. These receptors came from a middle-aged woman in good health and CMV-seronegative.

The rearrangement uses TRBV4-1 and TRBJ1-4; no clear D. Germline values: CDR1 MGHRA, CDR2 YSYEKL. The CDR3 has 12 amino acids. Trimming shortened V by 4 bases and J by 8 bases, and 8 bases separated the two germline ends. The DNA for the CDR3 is TGCGCCAGCAGCCCCCTCCAGGAAAAACTGTTTTTT. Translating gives CASSPLQEKLFF.

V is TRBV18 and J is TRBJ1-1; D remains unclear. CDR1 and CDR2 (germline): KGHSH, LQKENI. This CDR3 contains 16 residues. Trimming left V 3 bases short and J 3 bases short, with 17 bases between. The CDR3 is CASSPGLTGEYTEAFF. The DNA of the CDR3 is TGTGCCAGCTCACCGGGTCTTACGGGAGAGTACACTGAAGCTTTCTTT.

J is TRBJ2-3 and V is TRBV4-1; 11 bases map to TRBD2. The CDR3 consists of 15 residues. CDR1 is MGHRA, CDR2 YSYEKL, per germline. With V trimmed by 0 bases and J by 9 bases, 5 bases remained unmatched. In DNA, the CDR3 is TGCGCCAGCAGCCAAGACATAGCGGGGGGGAGCACGCAGTATTTT. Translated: CASSQDIAGGSTQYF.

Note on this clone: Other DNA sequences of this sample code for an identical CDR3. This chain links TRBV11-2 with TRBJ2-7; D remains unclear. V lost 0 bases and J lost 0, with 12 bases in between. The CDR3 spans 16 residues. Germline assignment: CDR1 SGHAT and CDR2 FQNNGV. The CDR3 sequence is CASSLDRQAISYEQYF. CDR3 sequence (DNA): TGTGCCAGCAGCTTAGATCGGCAGGCTATCTCCTACGAGCAGTACTTC.

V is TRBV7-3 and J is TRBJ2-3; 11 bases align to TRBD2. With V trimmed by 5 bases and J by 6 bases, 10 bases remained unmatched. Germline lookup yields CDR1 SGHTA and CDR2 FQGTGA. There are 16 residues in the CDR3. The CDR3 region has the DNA TGTGCCAGCAGCCTAGGGCTAGCGGGGGGCGTGGATACGCAGTATTTT. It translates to CASSLGLAGGVDTQYF.

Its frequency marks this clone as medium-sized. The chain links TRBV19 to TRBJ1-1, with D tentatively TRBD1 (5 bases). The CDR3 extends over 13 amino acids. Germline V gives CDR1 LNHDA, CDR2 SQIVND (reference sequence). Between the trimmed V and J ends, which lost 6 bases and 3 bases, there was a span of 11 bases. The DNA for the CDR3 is TGTGCCAGTAGGGGGGGTTGGGACACTGAAGCTTTCTTT. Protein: CASRGGWDTEAFF.

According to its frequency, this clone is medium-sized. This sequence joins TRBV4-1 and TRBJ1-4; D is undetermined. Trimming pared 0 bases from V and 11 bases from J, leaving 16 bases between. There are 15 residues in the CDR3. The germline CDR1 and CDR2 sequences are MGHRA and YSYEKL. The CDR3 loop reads CASSQEGFPGGKLFF. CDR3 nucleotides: TGCGCCAGCAGCCAAGAGGGCTTCCCCGGAGGGAAACTGTTTTTT.

The CDR3 DNA reads TGTGCCAGCAGCTTAGTTAGCGGGACGCAGTACTTC. Protein: CASSLVSGTQYF. V gene TRBV5-6 combines with J gene TRBJ2-4, with TRBD2 identical over 8 bases. This CDR3 has 12 residues. After removal of 2 bases from V and 13 bases from J, the junction contained 5 bases not matched to a gene. CDR1 is SGHDT and CDR2 is YYEEEE in the germline V gene.

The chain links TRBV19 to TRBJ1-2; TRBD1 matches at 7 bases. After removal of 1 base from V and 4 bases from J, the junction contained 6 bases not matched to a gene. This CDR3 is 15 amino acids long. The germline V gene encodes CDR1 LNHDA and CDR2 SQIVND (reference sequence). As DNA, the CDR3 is TGTGCCAGTAGTATAGGACAGGGAGGTGCCTATGGCTACACCTTC. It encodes CASSIGQGGAYGYTF. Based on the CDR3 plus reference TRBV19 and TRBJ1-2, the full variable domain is DGGITQSPKYLFRKEGQNVTLSCEQNLNHDAMYWYRQDPGQGLRLIYYSQIVNDFQKGDIAEGYSVSREKKESFPLTVTSAQKNPTAFYLCASSIGQGGAYGYTFGSGTRLTVV.

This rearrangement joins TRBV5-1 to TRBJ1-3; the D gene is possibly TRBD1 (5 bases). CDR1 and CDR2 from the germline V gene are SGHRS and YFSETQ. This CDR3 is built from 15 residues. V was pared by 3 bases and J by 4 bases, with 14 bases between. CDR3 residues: CASSSLGGTGNTIYF. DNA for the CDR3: TGCGCCAGCAGCTCGCTGGGGGGAACAGGAAACACCATATATTTT.